A selection of T cell receptor beta chains follows, all from one sample in a study of blood T cell repertoires in COVID-19. Profiled with immunoSEQ multiplex PCR; TCRdb holds only in-frame clones, not every one. Here the sample spans about 440,000 clones, 88% being singletons. Sequencing was performed on peripheral blood. These receptors all stem from a woman in her forties or fifties with COVID-19, enrolled during active disease. Both conserved end residues are part of each CDR3. D genes are given only for firm matches. A row's size may be missing; if present it is once, few, many or a size class.

>TRBJ2-1|.|TRBD1|TRBV29-1
TGCAGCGTGGGGGACAGAAACAATGAGCAGTTCTTC
CSVGDRNNEQFF
>TRBJ2-7|.|.|TRBV12-5
TGTGCTAGTGGTTTGGTACTCGGCGTTCCCGGGGGTGAGCAGTACTTC
CASGLVLGVPGGEQYF
>TRBJ2-3|.|TRBD2|TRBV10-2
TGCGCCAGCTTACTAGCGGGGGGCACAGATACGCAGTATTTT
CASLLAGGTDTQYF
>TRBJ1-3|.|.|TRBV2
TGTGCCAGCAGTGAGAGGAAGGGGCCTGGAAACACCATATATTTT
CASSERKGPGNTIYF
>TRBJ1-2|.|TRBD1|TRBV30
TGTGCCTGGAGATATAGGGACAGGGGGAACTATGGCTACACCTTC
CAWRYRDRGNYGYTF
>TRBJ1-4|.|.|TRBV1
TGCACCAGCAGCCAGAAGTGGGGCAGAGTGGGTCTTGAAAAACTGTTTTTT
CTSSQKWGRVGLEKLFF
>TRBJ2-7|few|TRBD2|TRBV5-6
TGTGCCAGCAGCTCGATAGCGGGGGGGCTCTACGAGCAGTACTTC
CASSSIAGGLYEQYF
>TRBJ1-2|.|.|TRBV21-1
TGTGCCAGCAGCAAAGGGTCCTTCACTTGCTACACCTTC
CASSKGSFTCYTF
>TRBJ1-5|.|.|TRBV6-5
TGTGCCAGCAGTCACGGTTATAGCAATCAGCCCCAGCATTTT
CASSHGYSNQPQHF
>TRBJ1-2|.|.|TRBV9
TGTGCCAGCAGTGGACAGTATGGCTACACCTTC
CASSGQYGYTF
>TRBJ2-1|.|TRBD2|TRBV24-1
TGTGCCACCAGCGCAGGCCGGGGGGGCTCCTACAATGAGCAGTTCTTC
CATSAGRGGSYNEQFF
>TRBJ1-6|once|TRBD1|TRBV27
TGTGCCAGCAGTTTAGGGCAGGGGGCCTATAATTCACCCCTCCACTTT
CASSLGQGAYNSPLHF
>TRBJ2-3|.|.|TRBV6-5
TGTGCCAGCAGTCGGACCCGCAACAGGGATACGCAGTATTTT
CASSRTRNRDTQYF
>TRBJ1-3|.|TRBD1|TRBV5-4
TGTGCCAGCAGCCCCGGGACAGGGTCTGGAAACACCATATATTTT
CASSPGTGSGNTIYF
>TRBJ1-5|.|.|TRBV27
TGTGCCAGCAGTTCCGGCGGGCTCAATCAGCCCCAGCATTTT
CASSSGGLNQPQHF
>TRBJ1-2|.|TRBD1|TRBV7-2
TGTGCCAGCAGCTTAGGACAGGGCACTCCCTATGGCTACACCTTC
CASSLGQGTPYGYTF
>TRBJ1-5|.|TRBD1|TRBV2
TGTGCCAGCAGTGAAACGCGACAGGGGGTTCAGCCCCAGCATTTT
CASSETRQGVQPQHF
>TRBJ1-3|.|.|TRBV7-9
TGTGCCAGCAGCCGCGGAACAGGGTGGACTGGAAACACCATATATTTT
CASSRGTGWTGNTIYF
>TRBJ1-1|few|.|TRBV28
TGTGCCAGCGGCGGGGGCCACGGGAACACTGAAGCTTTCTTT
CASGGGHGNTEAFF
>TRBJ1-2|once|TRBD1|TRBV5-6
TGTGCCAGCAGCTGGGGGGACAGGGGAATGGATGGCTACACCTTC
CASSWGDRGMDGYTF
>TRBJ1-1|.|.|TRBV7-9
TGTGCCAGCACCGGACCGACAGCTACTGAAGCTTTCTTT
CASTGPTATEAFF
>TRBJ1-5|once|TRBD1|TRBV6-1
TGTGCCAGCAGTGAATCACCAGGGGGAGACAATCAGCCCCAGCATTTT
CASSESPGGDNQPQHF
>TRBJ2-2|.|.|TRBV4-1
TGCGCCAGCAGTGACGGGATACCCACCGGGGAGCTGTTTTTT
CASSDGIPTGELFF
>TRBJ1-2|.|.|TRBV27
TGTGCCAGCAGTTTTGAGGCTGGCTATGGCTACACCTTC
CASSFEAGYGYTF
>TRBJ1-1|.|TRBD1|TRBV30
TGTGCCTGGGGACAGGGGACTGAAGCTTTCTTT
CAWGQGTEAFF
>TRBJ1-2|once|.|TRBV28
TGTGCCAGCAGTACTGCCTCCTATGGCTACACCTTC
CASSTASYGYTF
>TRBJ1-4|.|.|TRBV28
TGTGCCAGCAGTGCTCCGGGGGACTTGTCCCAAAAACTGTTTTTT
CASSAPGDLSQKLFF
>TRBJ2-3|.|.|TRBV5-6
TGTGCCAGCAGCGGGGCTGGGCTCACAGATACGCAGTATTTT
CASSGAGLTDTQYF
>TRBJ1-1|.|.|TRBV6-5
TGTGCCAGCAGTTACCGGGGAGGGGGGACTGAAGCTTTCTTT
CASSYRGGGTEAFF
>TRBJ2-7|.|.|TRBV2
TGTGCCACAGCGATCGACAGGCTCTACGAGCAGTACTTC
CATAIDRLYEQYF
>TRBJ1-5|.|TRBD1|TRBV19
TGTGCCAGTAGTACCTACAGGGGTAGGAGCAATCAGCCCCAGCATTTT
CASSTYRGRSNQPQHF
>TRBJ2-5|.|.|TRBV18
TGTGCCAGCTCACCCGAACGGGAAGAGACCCAGTACTTC
CASSPEREETQYF
>TRBJ2-2|.|.|TRBV18
TGTGCCAGCTCACCGAAGGGACAGAACACCGGGGAGCTGTTTTTT
CASSPKGQNTGELFF
>TRBJ2-4|.|.|TRBV6-6
TGTGCCAGCAGCCCCAACAGGTTCACCAAAAACATTCAGTACTTC
CASSPNRFTKNIQYF
>TRBJ1-1|.|.|TRBV7-9
TGTGCCAGCAGCTTAGCGTCTGGGGAGCTGGGCACTGAAGCTTTCTTT
CASSLASGELGTEAFF
>TRBJ1-5|once|.|TRBV3-1/TRBV3-2
TGTGCCAGCAGCCAAGATTCCCTCTCGCCCCAGCATTTT
CASSQDSLSPQHF
>TRBJ2-1|.|.|TRBV30
TGTGCCTGGGCGAGAGGGGGAGAGGGCTACAATGAGCAGTTCTTC
CAWARGGEGYNEQFF
>TRBJ1-3|few|.|TRBV30
TGTGCCTGGAGCCGCATGTTCTACGGGAACTCTGGAAACACCATATATTTT
CAWSRMFYGNSGNTIYF
>TRBJ1-1|.|.|TRBV7-9
TGTGCCAGCAGCCCCGGGCTTCGGGGAGGGAACACTGAAGCTTTCTTT
CASSPGLRGGNTEAFF
>TRBJ1-1|.|TRBD1|TRBV6-5
TGTGCCAGCAGTACGGGGACAGAGAACACTGAAGCTTTCTTT
CASSTGTENTEAFF
>TRBJ2-5|.|.|TRBV11-2
TGTGCCAGCAGCTTAGGACTAGGCTGGGGGGAGACCCAGTACTTC
CASSLGLGWGETQYF
>TRBJ2-1|.|TRBD2|TRBV27
TGTGCCAGCAGTTCCCTAGCGGGGACAAACAATGAGCAGTTCTTC
CASSSLAGTNNEQFF
>TRBJ2-1|.|.|TRBV11-2
TGTGCCAGCAGCCCGAACCCGGGGGACAGCGAGTTCTTC
CASSPNPGDSEFF
>TRBJ2-7|.|.|TRBV5-1
TGCGCCAGCAGCTTGGAATACAGGAGCGAGCAGTACTTC
CASSLEYRSEQYF
>TRBJ2-1|.|.|TRBV11-2
TGTGCCAGCAGCATCAGGGTCGGTGAGCAGTTCTTC
CASSIRVGEQFF
>TRBJ1-1|.|TRBD1|TRBV5-6
TGTGCCAGCAGCTCGGGACAGGGGCGGACTGAAGCTTTCTTT
CASSSGQGRTEAFF
>TRBJ2-7|.|TRBD1|TRBV7-2
TGTGCCAGCAGATCCCAAGGGACAGCGTCCTACGAGCAGTACTTC
CASRSQGTASYEQYF
>TRBJ1-6|once|TRBD1|TRBV27
TGTGCCAGCAGGGCGTCAGGGGGTAATTCACCCCTCCACTTT
CASRASGGNSPLHF
>TRBJ1-2|.|TRBD1|TRBV11-2
TGTGCCAGCAGCTCCGGGGAGACAGGGCTCCCGAACTACACCTTC
CASSSGETGLPNYTF
>TRBJ1-2|.|TRBD1|TRBV5-1
TGCGCCAGCAGCTTGGAGGGGGCTTGGGGCTACACCTTC
CASSLEGAWGYTF
>TRBJ1-1|.|.|TRBV3-1/TRBV3-2
TGTGCCAGCAGCGAAATAGGGGTGACTGAAGCTTTCTTT
CASSEIGVTEAFF
>TRBJ1-1|.|.|TRBV5-1
TGCGCCAGCAGCTCCAGCTCGGCGGACACTGAAGCTTTCTTT
CASSSSSADTEAFF
>TRBJ2-5|.|TRBD1|TRBV11-2
TGTGCCAGCAGCCCACTGACAGGGCAAGAGACCCAGTACTTC
CASSPLTGQETQYF
>TRBJ1-4|.|.|TRBV7-9
TGTGCCAGCAGCTTAGCACAGGGCGAAAAACTGTTTTTT
CASSLAQGEKLFF
>TRBJ2-5|.|.|TRBV7-2
TGTGCCAGCAGCTCTCAACTAGCTCCTGGAGAGACCCAGTACTTC
CASSSQLAPGETQYF
>TRBJ2-7|.|TRBD1|TRBV6-6
TGTGCCAGCAGTTACTTTGCGGCAGGGGGCAACTACGAGCAGTACTTC
CASSYFAAGGNYEQYF
>TRBJ1-2|once|.|TRBV4-1
TGCGCCAGCAGCCAAGCTCAAATCGGGACTTCATCACCGGGCTACACCTTC
CASSQAQIGTSSPGYTF